This T cell receptor beta chain was sequenced during a study of T-cell memory formation after mild COVID-19. The length of the CDR3 is 13 residues. The V end was cut by 4 bases, the J end by 3 bases, with 9 bases between. Germline V gene sequence: CDR1 DFQATT, CDR2 SNEGSKA (reference sequence). TCRdb passed the 5' RACE reads through MiXCR, listing each CDR3 protein once. Here the sample spans hundreds of thousands of distinct CDR3 sequences, over 15% being singletons. The material sequenced was PBMCs or a T cell subset sorted from them (not recorded which). The rearrangement links TRBV20-1 to TRBJ2-2; D unresolved. The receptor's source is an adult woman who had mild COVID-19 (a few samples of this study predate the infection). Cell type and time point are not known. The CDR3 coding sequence is TGCAGTGCTACTGGACGGTACACCGGGGAGCTGTTTTTT. It codes for CSATGRYTGELFF.